This TCR beta chain was found in a study of Ad26.COV2.S vaccination and SARS-CoV-2 variants (dated by TCRdb to 2020 to 2023). Notes on the research overall: Donors in the vaccine arm were drawn from COV1001, a phase I-IIa trial of Ad26.COV2.S in healthy adults that was multicentre, randomized, double-blind and placebo-controlled. The TCR-sequenced set comprised around 32 samples: around 20 Ad26.COV2.S vaccine recipients, 5 placebo recipients and 8 SARS-CoV-2 convalescent individuals. Blinding of investigators to trial group allocation was maintained during experiments and outcome assessment. Ad26.COV2.S was administered intramuscularly at a dose of 5x10^10 or 1x10^11 viral particles, either as one shot or as two shots given 56 days apart. Trial participants were randomized into five groups of five: low-dose or high-dose Ad26.COV2.S given once or twice, or placebo on both occasions. TCRbeta repertoire sequencing was used to assess the specificity and breadth of SARS-CoV-2-reactive T cell receptors after Ad26.COV2.S vaccination.

As regards this clone: Which antigen it targets is not known. No much larger clone exists at a distance of one base, and base qualities are not known.

TCRbeta CDR3 regions were sequenced with the immunoSEQ Assay. After extraction, genomic DNA underwent amplification by bias-controlled multiplex PCR, followed by high-throughput sequencing. As for the authors' bioinformatics: To quantify the absolute abundance of each unique TCRbeta CDR3 region, sequences were collapsed and filtered. T cell fraction was estimated by normalization of TCRbeta template counts to usable DNA, with usable DNA being measured through amplification of reference genes present in all nucleated cells. Repertoire TCRs were annotated as SARS-CoV-2-specific when V gene, CDR3 amino acid sequence and J gene were exactly matched to a known reactive TCR set. The reference SARS-CoV-2 TCR set was obtained from MIRA and was filtered for enrichment in COVID-19-positive ImmuneCODE repertoires, whereby public or cross-reactive TCRs were removed. Based on the MIRA antigens, annotated TCRs were further analysed at the level of specific ORF or position within ORF. Breadth was defined as the number of annotated unique rearrangements divided by the total number of unique productive rearrangements, and depth was defined as the summed frequency of the annotated unique rearrangements. Two-sided Wilcoxon rank-sum tests were applied when comparing TCR breadth between groups. TCRdb took over this immuneACCESS table, retaining in-frame rearrangements with V and J assigned. Such tables are incomplete; in checked studies, under half of the missing clones stem from an unresolved V gene, and the remainder is unexplained. V, J and clone size are those of that table, while D and trimming were read from the DNA. This sample has fewer than 800,000 clones in its table, and roughly 90% of those were observed once. The biggest ten clones account for approximately 1.5% of the sample.

The study at large found these results: Comparing responses between vaccine doses or regimens was not something the study was powered to do. Substantial breadth of spike-specific CD8+ and CD4+ T cell responses was reported after vaccination. Comparable non-spike TCR breadth was observed between vaccine and placebo recipients, consistent with only spike being contained in the vaccine. Compared with placebo recipients, Ad26.COV2.S recipients showed higher spike-specific TCR breadth (P = 0.0014). According to the authors, total T cell responses may have been underestimated by the TCR breadth and depth analyses.

This sample's treatment or condition label indicates: around 19 received Ad26.COV2.S at low or high dose, single or two shots; about 5 received placebo; per-sample allocation not given. For vaccine and placebo recipients, the sequenced repertoires came from samples collected on day 63 after the first injection. Cohort 1b enrolled fewer than 30 adults aged 18-55 years at a single site in Boston, USA, between 29 July and 7 August 2020. As a vaccine, Ad26.COV2.S was a replication-incompetent adenovirus type 26 vector that expressed a prefusion-stabilized SARS-CoV-2 spike protein derived from the original Wuhan strain. There are 16 amino acids in the CDR3, from cysteine to phenylalanine inclusive. The only DNA kept is the CDR3, 48 bases in frame from the first base. From a lookup of the germline V gene, CDR1 and CDR2 are SGHVS and FNYEAQ. For this chain, trimming is 2 bases at the V end and 0 bases at the J end, and the number of junction bases without a gene match is 5.

This clonotype originated in a person between 18 and 59 years old who received the Ad26.COV2.S COVID-19 vaccine or a placebo. The chain couples TRBV7-6 to TRBJ2-3; 7 bases in the junction line up with TRBD2. Sequenced material: peripheral blood, taken in a trial of Ad26.COV2.S vaccine versus placebo. The CDR3 in this case is CASSLPAGRSTDTQYF. The nucleotides are TGTGCCAGCAGCTTACCAGCGGGACGTAGCACAGATACGCAGTATTTT. When the CDR3 is completed using the reference TRBV7-6 and TRBJ2-3 genes on either side, the full variable domain is GAGVSQSPRYKVTKRGQDVALRCDPISGHVSLYWYRQALGQGPEFLTYFNYEAQQDKSGLPNDRFSAERPEGSISTLTIQRTEQRDSAMYRCASSLPAGRSTDTQYFGPGTRLTVL.